This T cell receptor gamma chain derives from a study of Vδ1+ human thymocytes. Whole-study findings and limits: Thymic delta-chain repertoires held approximately 19% Vdelta2 sequences and few Vdelta3, despite high sort purity. Highly polyclonal TRG and TRD repertoires with Gaussian CDR3 length distributions appeared in thymus.

Concerning this clone itself: The antigen is undetermined.

CDR1 EGSNGY and CDR2 YDSYNSKV come from the germline V gene. V was clipped by 4 bases and J by 4 bases; unmatched bases: 9. The CDR3 has 15 residues. RNA was extracted from the cells and then reverse transcribed. The CDR3 regions were amplified by multiplex PCR from V-gene primers to a constant-region primer. TCRdb fed the multiplex PCR reads to CATT. The sample consists of approximately 40,000 gamma-chain clones, 20% to 25% of them appearing once. Sequenced input: Vdelta1+ gamma-delta thymocytes from the thymus. Subset specified: FACS-sorted CD3+ TCRalphabeta- TCRVdelta1+ TCRVdelta2- thymocytes. The chain employs TRGV2 and TRGJP2. The source of this sequence is a girl less than two years old who had congenital heart surgery. This CDR3 reads CATWDRVNSDWIKTF. CDR3 DNA: TGTGCCACCTGGGATCGGGTTAATAGTGATTGGATCAAGACGTTT.